A selection of T cell receptor beta chains follows, all from one sample in a study of cytomegalovirus exposure and HLA in healthy donors. Repertoires were generated with immunoSEQ multiplex PCR, while TCRdb's copy carries only in-frame clones and drops some. This sample has 110,000 or so clones, with over 70% found just once. What was sequenced was PBMCs. The receptors here all came from a woman aged 40 to 49 in good health and CMV-seropositive. CDR3s include the opening cysteine and the closing phenylalanine or tryptophan. D genes are given only for firm matches. Only part of the rows carry a size: once, few, many, or a class if the clone is expanded.

v_gene	abundance	d_gene	j_gene	CDR3nt	CDR3aa
TRBV13	NA	NA	TRBJ2-3	TGTGCCAGCAGCCCGCGGCCGGGACAAGGGGGTTTTTTAACAGATACGCAGTATTTT	CASSPRPGQGGFLTDTQYF
TRBV30	NA	TRBD2	TRBJ2-5	TGTGCCTGGAAACTAGCGGGAGGGGAGACCCAGTACTTC	CAWKLAGGETQYF
TRBV5-4	NA	TRBD2	TRBJ2-5	TGTGCCAGCAGCTTGAGTCTAGCGGGGGTAGAGACCCAGTACTTC	CASSLSLAGVETQYF
TRBV5-1	NA	TRBD2	TRBJ2-1	TGCGCCAGCAGCCGGGCTCTAGCGGGAGCCTCCAATGAGCAGTTCTTC	CASSRALAGASNEQFF
TRBV11-1	NA	TRBD2	TRBJ2-3	TGTGCCAGCAGCCCGGGACTAGCGGGAGTTATAGATACGCAGTATTTT	CASSPGLAGVIDTQYF
TRBV5-1	few	TRBD1	TRBJ2-7	TGCGCCAGCAGTCGGGGACAGGAGGGCGCCTACGAGCAGTACTTC	CASSRGQEGAYEQYF
TRBV4-1	NA	TRBD1	TRBJ1-5	TGCGCCAGCAGCCAAAACAGGGGAGATAGCATCTGGGATCAGCCCCAGCATTTT	CASSQNRGDSIWDQPQHF
TRBV19	few	NA	TRBJ2-7	TGTGCCAGTTCCTTCTCCTACGAGCAGTACTTC	CASSFSYEQYF
TRBV9	few	NA	TRBJ1-1	TGTGCCAGCAGCCCACGAGGGAGCAGGGGTAGTACTGAAGCTTTCTTT	CASSPRGSRGSTEAFF
TRBV10-2	NA	NA	TRBJ1-2	TGCGCCAGCAGTGACGAGGGCAATTACTATGGCTACACCTTC	CASSDEGNYYGYTF
TRBV10-3	NA	TRBD1	TRBJ1-4	TGTGCCATCAGTGTAACAGGGGGCCCTAATGAAAAACTGTTTTTT	CAISVTGGPNEKLFF
TRBV4-1	NA	TRBD2	TRBJ2-5	TGCGCCAGCAGCCAAAGGGGGTCGCATAGCGGGGTCCAAGAGACCCAGTACTTC	CASSQRGSHSGVQETQYF
TRBV5-5	NA	NA	TRBJ1-4	TGTGCCAGCAGCTTGATCCCAGGGGAAGAAAAACTGTTTTTT	CASSLIPGEEKLFF
TRBV5-1	NA	NA	TRBJ1-3	TGCGCCAGCAGCTTGGGGACAGCGGCCAGTGGAAACACCATATATTTT	CASSLGTAASGNTIYF
TRBV4-1	NA	NA	TRBJ2-3	TGCGCCAGCAGCTCTCTAGCAACCTCAGCAGATACGCAGTATTTT	CASSSLATSADTQYF
TRBV2	NA	NA	TRBJ2-1	TGTGCCAGCAGTGAAGGATGGGACTTACCCGTTGGGGAGCAGTTCTTC	CASSEGWDLPVGEQFF
TRBV4-1	once	NA	TRBJ1-2	TGCGCCAGCAGCCAAGGGGGGCTTTTCTATGGCTACACCTTC	CASSQGGLFYGYTF
TRBV6-1	NA	NA	TRBJ1-4	TGTGCCAGCATCGAGAGCCCTGCAACTAATGAAAAACTGTTTTTT	CASIESPATNEKLFF
TRBV5-6	few	TRBD2	TRBJ2-1	TGTGCCAGCAGCTTTAGCGGGCGGGTCAATGAGCAGTTCTTC	CASSFSGRVNEQFF
TRBV4-2	NA	NA	TRBJ1-1	TGTGCCAGCAGCCGCAGCCAAGGGAGGAGTTGGAGCACTGAAGCTTTCTTT	CASSRSQGRSWSTEAFF
TRBV6-6	NA	TRBD2	TRBJ2-1	TGTGCCAGCAGTTTCTCGCGGGAGGTCTACAATGAGCAGTTCTTC	CASSFSREVYNEQFF
TRBV2	NA	TRBD1	TRBJ1-1	TGTGCCAGCAGTGAAAAGGGACAGGGACCCACTGAAGCTTTCTTT	CASSEKGQGPTEAFF
TRBV2	once	TRBD1	TRBJ2-1	TGTGCCAGCAGTCAACAGGGGTACGGGGATGAGCAGTTCTTC	CASSQQGYGDEQFF
TRBV18	NA	NA	TRBJ2-7	TGTGCCAGCTCACCGGGACATCTCACCTACGAGCAGTACTTC	CASSPGHLTYEQYF
TRBV12-5	few	TRBD2	TRBJ2-1	TGTGCTAGTGGTTTGGTACTCGCGACTAGCGGGCCTCGCTCCTACAATGAGCAGTTCTTC	CASGLVLATSGPRSYNEQFF
TRBV7-2	NA	TRBD2	TRBJ2-7	TGTGCCAGCAGCCGAGGGACTAGCCTTAGCTCCTACGAGCAGTACTTC	CASSRGTSLSSYEQYF
TRBV25-1	NA	NA	TRBJ2-5	TGTGCCAGCGGGGAGATGAAGACCCAGTACTTC	CASGEMKTQYF